Listed below are T cell receptor beta chains from one sample, sequenced in a study of cytomegalovirus exposure and HLA in healthy donors. Libraries were prepared by immunoSEQ multiplex PCR; TCRdb keeps only in-frame clonotypes and omits some of them. The sample shows roughly 150,000 clones, over 60% of them seen only once. Material for sequencing was PBMCs. The receptors derive from a man between 25 and 39 years old in good health and CMV-seronegative. Each CDR3 is given with its conserved first and last residue. The order of the fields is V gene, J gene, CDR3 protein.

>TRBV28|TRBJ2-1
CASSSGTSGYNEQFF
>TRBV6-5|TRBJ2-2
CASRDIRAGELFF
>TRBV11-1|TRBJ2-1
CASSGGRALNNEQFF
>TRBV15|TRBJ2-3
CATSRLAGGSTDTQYF
>TRBV6-5|TRBJ1-3
CASRRQGGPGNTIYF
>TRBV5-5|TRBJ2-7
CASSLVWGQTPYEQYF
>TRBV7-3|TRBJ1-1
CASRRDRNTEAFF
>TRBV21-1|TRBJ2-1
CASSKAPGTGDNEQFF
>TRBV2|TRBJ1-5
CASRAGTGSNQPQHF
>TRBV10-3|TRBJ2-2
CAISDGTRVPGELFF
>TRBV4-1|TRBJ2-7
CASSQVPAGDYEQYF
>TRBV28|TRBJ1-2
CASSLTANYGYTF
>TRBV5-4|TRBJ1-1
CASSTSRDRIDTEAFF
>TRBV5-1|TRBJ2-3
CASSLGLGAMTDTQYF
>TRBV30|TRBJ2-7
CAWSVQYEQYF
>TRBV10-3|TRBJ2-5
CAISPGGRPLQETQYF
>TRBV7-2|TRBJ1-2
CASSLAGQANYGYTF
>TRBV6-4|TRBJ2-3
CASSAEAGATDTQYF
>TRBV29-1|.
CSVSSDSYEQYF
>TRBV5-5|TRBJ1-5
CASSFWTGVSNQPQHF
>TRBV19|TRBJ1-2
CASAVDRGKGGYTF
>TRBV6-5|TRBJ1-5
CASSRGTGSAQPQHF
>TRBV19|TRBJ2-3
CASSNRPGDTQYF
>TRBV7-6|TRBJ2-1
CASSPLGYNEQFF
>TRBV18|TRBJ1-5
CASSLGQGRDQPQHF
>TRBV27|TRBJ2-7
CASSLSARELDEQYF
>TRBV6-1|TRBJ2-1
CASSESTSGIYNEQFF
>TRBV2|TRBJ2-7
CASREREGYEQYF
>TRBV11-2|TRBJ1-5
CASSPGGNQPQHF
>TRBV5-1|TRBJ2-1
CASSLRAGGYYNEQFF
>TRBV20-1|TRBJ2-1
CSATEQFF
>TRBV28|TRBJ2-1
CASTLWPTNEQFF
>TRBV4-2|TRBJ2-2
CASSQEFETGVVTGELFF
>TRBV21-1|TRBJ2-4
CASSKTQRDRWPEQYF
>TRBV5-6|TRBJ2-5
CASSFWQGIETQYF
>TRBV9|TRBJ2-2
CASSPSNTGELFF
>TRBV6-5|TRBJ2-7
CASKTAGEYEQYF
>TRBV4-2|TRBJ2-6
CASSLPTGAGANVLTF
>TRBV2|TRBJ2-1
CASSGSRDNEQFF
>TRBV28|TRBJ2-5
CASSPLSSYQETQYF
>TRBV6-1|TRBJ2-3
CASSRDVRNTDTQYF
>TRBV6-5|TRBJ1-6
CASRWSSSYNSPLHF
>TRBV2|TRBJ1-1
CASRAERTGGGAFF
>TRBV7-6|TRBJ2-2
CASSSVLGLAGAGELFF
>TRBV28|TRBJ2-7
CASSLHPSYEQYF
>TRBV9|TRBJ2-3
CASSVGGGVGTDTQYF
>TRBV4-1|TRBJ2-3
CASSQDVALETDTQYF
>TRBV19|TRBJ2-7
CASSRSFGSPRREQYF
>TRBV6-5|TRBJ1-5
CASSYGRGAQPQHF
>TRBV5-1|TRBJ1-3
CASSLGGVDTIYF
>TRBV6-5|TRBJ2-1
CASSYLAVSSYNEQFF
>TRBV5-1|TRBJ1-1
CASSLWAGADTEAFF
>TRBV20-1|TRBJ1-2
CSADSRNGYTF
>TRBV5-1|TRBJ1-2
CASSFDGTGRNYGYTF
>TRBV7-2|TRBJ1-1
CASSPQGMNTEAFF
>TRBV6-6|TRBJ2-7
CASSQTSGYEQYF
>TRBV11-3|TRBJ2-1
CASGQAGGNEQFF